This passage covers 15 T cell receptor beta chains from one sample sequenced in a study of regulatory T cells in long-lasting Graves disease. Time point described: persistent/refractory GD, antithyroid drugs over 5 years with positive TRAb. RNA from PBMCs was the source of the TCR library. Building the TCR beta libraries relied on iRepertoire HTBI primers, and CDR3 regions underwent Arm-PCR. TCRdb analysed the multiplex PCR reads with MiXCR anew, one entry per CDR3 protein. The table shows about 300,000 distinct CDR3 sequences, with 22% occurring only once. The sequences come from peripheral blood mononuclear cells (PBMCs), collected when the disease was refractory, from a patient treated with antithyroid drugs. The receptors shown here come from a female donor with Graves disease.

This clonotype appeared a few times. This rearrangement joins TRBV11-2 to TRBJ2-6; perhaps TRBD2 as D (6 bases). Trimming took off 6 bases at V and 0 bases at J, with 21 bases between the two ends. The CDR3 runs 19 residues. Looked up from germline, CDR1 is SGHAT and CDR2 is FQNNGV. CDR3 in DNA: TGTGCCAGCAGTTCGATGAGTAGCGGAATAGTCTCTGGGGCCAACGTCCTGACTTTC. Translation gives CASSSMSSGIVSGANVLTF.

V and J are TRBV19 and TRBJ1-2; possible D gene TRBD1, 6 bases. Germline V gene lookup returns CDR1 LNHDA and CDR2 SQIVND (reference sequence). The CDR3 loop spans 14 amino acids. V dropped 5 bases and J dropped 10 bases, with 20 bases sitting between them. CDR3 bases: TGTGCCAGTAGTCCGATGACAGGCTCCACCGTCTACACCTTC. Residues: CASSPMTGSTVYTF.

This clonotype was picked up a small number of times. In DNA form, the CDR3 reads TGTGCCAGCAGCTCCAGACGGATGGCAGATACGCAGTATTTT. This gives the protein CASSSRRMADTQYF. The chain is built from TRBV5-6 and TRBJ2-3, with D hard to call. The CDR3 covers 14 residues. CDR1 SGHDT and CDR2 YYEEEE come from the germline V gene. The germline V and J ends were trimmed by 3 bases and 4 bases, with 12 bases remaining between them.

V usage is TRBV7-3 and J usage is TRBJ1-1; D is undetermined. Trimming removed 4 bases at V and 5 bases at J, with 11 bases between. The V gene's germline CDR1 is SGHTA and CDR2 FQGTGA. This CDR3 has 13 residues. This CDR3 is CASSSTEGTEAFF. CDR3 DNA: TGTGCCAGCAGCTCCACTGAGGGTACTGAAGCTTTCTTT.

The chain links TRBV20-1 to TRBJ1-2; 9 nucleotides line up with TRBD1. The V gene end was trimmed by 6 bases and the J gene end by 7 bases; junction bases not matched to a gene: 12. This CDR3 is built from 14 residues. Germline V gives CDR1 DFQATT, CDR2 SNEGSKA (reference sequence). The CDR3 DNA follows: TGCAGTGCGAGCGGAACAGGGGGCGCGTCTGGCTACACCTTC. Its translation: CSASGTGGASGYTF.

The CDR3 here is CASSLEGLYAEFF. DNA for the CDR3: TGTGCCAGCAGCTTAGAAGGACTCTACGCGGAGTTCTTC. V usage is TRBV2 and J usage is TRBJ2-1, with D perhaps matching TRBD2 (5 bases). There are 13 residues in the CDR3. The germline V and J ends were trimmed by 6 bases and 14 bases, with 20 bases remaining between them. Germline loops: CDR1 SNHLY, CDR2 FYNNEI.

Notes on this clonotype: A much larger clone differs from this one at a single base, so this may be a read error. The chain is built from TRBV7-2 and TRBJ2-2; TRBD2 is a possible D gene (6 bases). Germline V lookup: CDR1 SGHTA, CDR2 FQGNSA. V lost 3 bases and J 7 bases, leaving 15 bases between the germline ends. This CDR3 has 15 residues. The CDR3 sequence: CASSLASVEDGELFF. CDR3 nucleotide sequence: TGTGCCAGCAGCTTGGCTAGCGTGGAGGACGGGGAGCTGTTTTTT. The whole variable domain, filled in from reference TRBV7-2 and TRBJ2-2, reads GAGVSQSPSNKVTEKGKDVELRCDPISGHTALYWYRQSLGQGLEFLIYFQGNSAPDKSGLPSDRFSAERTGGSVSTLTIQRTQQEDSAVYLCASSLASVEDGELFFGEGSRLTVL.

In its sample, this clonotype was seen many times. The V gene is TRBV28, the J gene TRBJ1-2; D is perhaps TRBD1 (5 bases). V was clipped by 3 bases and J by 7 bases, with 9 bases between them. CDR3 size: 12 residues. Germline-derived CDR1 and CDR2 are MDHEN and SYDVKM. As DNA, the CDR3 is TGTGCCAGCAGTTTGATCGGGGGTGGCTACACCTTC. Translation gives CASSLIGGGYTF.

This chain joins TRBV4-1 and TRBJ1-1; possibly TRBD1 for D (6 bases). V was trimmed by 3 bases and J by 0 bases, leaving 17 bases between them. The CDR3 is 17 amino acids. Per the germline V gene, CDR1 is MGHRA and CDR2 is YSYEKL. The CDR3 DNA reads TGCGCCAGCAGCCAGGACGGGGGGGCCGGACTGAACACTGAAGCTTTCTTT. Encoded protein: CASSQDGGAGLNTEAFF.

This clonotype was detected many times. J is TRBJ1-1 and V is TRBV2, with D uncertain. V gave up 3 bases and J gave up 0 bases, with 8 bases separating them. The germline CDR1 and CDR2 sequences are SNHLY and FYNNEI. There are 14 residues in the CDR3. The CDR3 DNA sequence: TGTGCCAGCAGTGATGGAGGGCTGAACACTGAAGCTTTCTTT. Its protein product is CASSDGGLNTEAFF.

J is TRBJ2-7 and V is TRBV29-1; D is perhaps TRBD1 (6 bases). CDR1 and CDR2 (germline): SQVTM, ANQGSEA. The CDR3 consists of 14 residues. Trimming pared 2 bases from V and 7 bases from J, leaving 18 bases between. This CDR3 reads CSVELEGELYEQYF. The DNA for the CDR3 is TGCAGCGTTGAATTAGAGGGGGAGCTATATGAGCAGTACTTC.

This clonotype was seen a handful of times. J is TRBJ2-2 and V is TRBV5-1; D may be TRBD1 (5 bases). Germline V gene data show CDR1 as SGHRS and CDR2 as YFSETQ. V was clipped by 0 bases and J by 3 bases, with 12 bases between them. The CDR3 runs 16 residues. Here the CDR3 reads CASSLADSSHTGELFF. The CDR3, as DNA: TGCGCCAGCAGCTTGGCCGACAGTTCGCACACCGGGGAGCTGTTTTTT.

This clonotype was seen only a few times. The rearrangement joins TRBV20-1 to TRBJ2-3; D may match TRBD1 or TRBD2 (6 bases each). Germline CDR1 DFQATT, CDR2 SNEGSKA (reference sequence). Trimming cost V 0 bases and J 1 base, with 11 bases left between them. The CDR3 covers 15 residues. The CDR3 nucleotides read TGCAGTGCTAGAGATAGGGGGGTCGGCACAGATACGCAGTATTTT. Encoded protein: CSARDRGVGTDTQYF.

The chain combines TRBV7-2 with TRBJ2-5, with 11 bases that match TRBD2. V gave up 4 bases and J gave up 1 base; unmatched junction bases: 8. Germline-derived CDR1 and CDR2 are SGHTA and FQGNSA. The CDR3 has 17 amino acids. The chain's CDR3 is CASSSPRGLAAQETQYF. The CDR3 bases are TGTGCCAGCAGCTCCCCGAGGGGACTAGCGGCCCAAGAGACCCAGTACTTC.

This clonotype was recorded many times. The V call is TRBV2, the J call TRBJ1-4, with D unclear. From germline, CDR1 is SNHLY and CDR2 FYNNEI. Between the trimmed V and J ends, which lost 3 bases and 5 bases, there was a span of 13 bases. The CDR3 is made up of 15 amino acids. CDR3 DNA sequence: TGTGCCAGCAGTGACCCGCCTAATGGGAATGAAAAACTGTTTTTT. Protein product: CASSDPPNGNEKLFF.